This T cell receptor (beta chain) comes out of a study of blood T cell repertoires in COVID-19. Overall study context: COVID-19 samples from acute and convalescent phases originated in the United States, Italy and Spain. In each case, the material was cDNA or gDNA derived from T cells, B-cell-depleted T cells, or PBMCs.

Germline CDR1 is MNHEY and CDR2 is SVGAGI. J was trimmed by 5 bases and V by 4 bases; bases with no gene match: 6. The CDR3 spans 15 residues. In the authors' methods: Estimation of nucleated cell counts was performed using reference gene primer amplification. The data were produced by immunoSEQ multiplex PCR, yet TCRdb's version contains in-frame clones alone and is incomplete. That table supplies the V and J calls and clone size; D and trimming were determined from the DNA. Of about 220,000 clones listed, about 83% were seen once; the top ten hold about 3.6%. Researchers sorted participants into cohorts using their self-reported clinical history.

The sequencing input was PBMCs or T cells enriched from blood (not recorded which). The chain joins TRBV6-5 to TRBJ2-7; TRBD2 matches at 12 bases. This sequence was found in a woman in her thirties or forties who had been exposed to COVID-19. CDR3 in amino acids: CASSWTSGADNEQYF. CDR3 nucleotides: TGTGCCAGCAGTTGGACTAGCGGGGCAGATAACGAGCAGTACTTC.